This TCR beta chain was sequenced during a study of CXCR3-negative and CXCR3-positive naive CD8 T cells (dated by TCRdb to between 2018 and 2021). For context, the study as a whole: In total, around 140 million TRB reads were obtained, corresponding to roughly 1.5 +/- 0.3 million reads per library. Diversity and physicochemical repertoire analyses were performed on 11 donors pooled from two independent experiments. For the TRBV-TRBJ cluster analysis, the naive subsets came from 5 or 6 donors, while the memory cells came from 3 donors.

What the work shows at the level of the full study, not this receptor alone: Both naive subsets had comparably high repertoire diversity, while memory CD8+ T cells had much lower repertoire diversity. TRB CDR3s from CXCR3-positive naive cells showed higher hydrophobicity (lower Kidera factor 4), lower energy, and higher strength and volume indices than CXCR3-negative naive cells. Because surface CD5, which is linked to self-reactivity in mice, was comparable between the naive subsets, TCR interaction strength was also inferred from TRB CDR3 physicochemical properties. CXCR3 expression partially decreased after cryopreservation, so most assays used freshly isolated PBMCs. Within the same donor, TRBV-TRBJ usage looked similar between naive CXCR3-negative and CXCR3-positive cells, but memory cells had distinct patterns.

Each CD8+ T cell subset was flow-sorted in triplicate, with some 300,000 cells per subset placed directly into RLT lysis buffer. To keep memory contaminants out, a stringent definition of naive CD8+ T cells was applied: CD45RO-CCR7+CD27+CD95-. Peripheral blood mononuclear cells were isolated from buffy coats by standard density gradient centrifugation. A FACSAria III was used to flow-sort naive CXCR3-negative and CXCR3-positive CD8+ T cells. Total RNA was extracted from sorted cells using an RNeasy Mini Kit. Per the germline V gene, KGHSH is the CDR1 and LQKENI is the CDR2. The CDR3 covers 14 residues, taking in both the cysteine and the phenylalanine. Nucleotide data are not available. As for this clonotype: The clone's antigen remains unknown.

The data were produced on a NextSeq 550. The Human TCR Profiling Kit (MiLaboratory) was used to make UMI-labeled 5' RACE TRB cDNA libraries. cDNA synthesis used the entire amount of extracted RNA, and PCR amplification then used the entire amount of cDNA produced. Libraries were prepared in parallel with an identical number of PCR cycles. Under the source paper's analysis protocol: MIGEC and MiXCR extracted about 48,000 +/- 9,800 unique UMI-labeled TRB cDNA molecules per library, requiring at least two reads per UMI. On average, each library contained approximately 40,000 +/- 10,000 functional in-frame TRB CDR3 nucleotide clonotypes without stop codons. Diversity metrics, including normalized Shannon-Wiener and Chao1, were computed in VDJtools after downsampling to 5000 UMI-labeled TRB molecules per sample. VDJtools computed clonotype-size-weighted physicochemical properties of the central five CDR3 residues: interaction energy, strength, volume and Kidera factor 4. After the reads were reprocessed by TCRdb, one entry was made per CDR3 protein sequence, with no DNA. TCRdb's processing, not the authors' own work, is the source of the V and J calls. The sample table gives some 130,000 distinct CDR3 sequences. The top ten constitute around 0.37% of the sample.

The sequencing input was naive CXCR3+ CD8+ T cells from blood. The sample's cell subset or site label, decoded: CD45RO-CCR7+CD27+CD95- naive CD8+ T cells expressing CXCR3 (TNR3+). The sequence came from a human donor in good health. Some clones in this sample may be carry-over from other donors' samples. The rearranged chain carries TRBV18 and TRBJ2-7; TCRdb outputs TRBD2, but without DNA this stays unchecked. CDR3 protein: CASSPYPDYYEQYF. The CDR3, completed at both ends by the reference TRBV18 and TRBJ2-7 genes, gives the full variable domain NAGVMQNPRHLVRRRGQEARLRCSPMKGHSHVYWYRQLPEEGLKFMVYLQKENIIDESGMPKERFSAEFPKEGPSILRIQQVVRGDSAAYFCASSPYPDYYEQYFGPGTRLTVT.